The clone carrying this T cell receptor beta chain occurred many times. Antigen: not known. The data originate from a study of neurological immune-mediated disorders. Study-level points and caveats: CDR3 amino acid sequences found in expanded clones were never shared across subjects, suggesting private repertoires in all groups.

The cDNA came from 5'RACE, which used 10-nucleotide random UMIs. TCRdb passed the 5' RACE reads through MiXCR, listing each CDR3 protein once. This sample carries 50,000 to 55,000 distinct CDR3 sequences, under 13% of them seen once, and the ten largest clones take about 5.7%. J lost 2 bases, V lost 3 bases, and 3 bases had no gene match. This CDR3 has 15 residues. Germline CDR1 and CDR2: MNHNS and SASEGT. The rearrangement links TRBV6-1 to TRBJ2-7; 11 bases match TRBD2. Sequenced: PBMCs. This receptor was taken from a man in his sixties or seventies with HTLV-1-associated myelopathy (HAM/TSP). The CDR3 DNA follows: TGTGCCAGCAGTGACCGACTAGCGGGAACCTACGAGCAGTACTTC. Its translation: CASSDRLAGTYEQYF.